This T cell receptor beta chain was profiled in a study of T cell responses to AZD1222 COVID-19 vaccine. General study points: White British ancestry dominated among donors, who included more females, and clonal diversity was possibly underestimated. The reported proportion of spike-specific TCRs targeting unmutated variant regions was nearly half. Breadth and depth of Spike-specific TCRs rose after two AZD1222 doses.

The germline gives CDR1 KGHSH, CDR2 LQKENI. V lost 3 bases to trimming and J lost 2 bases; unmatched junction nucleotides: 1. The CDR3 spans 14 residues. For this clone: No antigen is known for it. The identical CDR3 is also encoded by other nucleotide sequences in the sample.

Libraries were prepared by immunoSEQ multiplex PCR; TCRdb keeps only in-frame clonotypes and omits some of them. The sample has just over 150,000 clones; 85% to 95% are singletons. The rearrangement links TRBV18 to TRBJ1-5; TRBD1 matches at 7 bases. This TCR derives from an adult who received the AZD1222 COVID-19 vaccine. The sample here was peripheral blood, taken 28 days after the second AZD1222 dose. The CDR3 here is CASSPTGGNQPQHF. The CDR3 region has the DNA TGTGCCAGCTCACCCACAGGGGGCAATCAGCCCCAGCATTTT.